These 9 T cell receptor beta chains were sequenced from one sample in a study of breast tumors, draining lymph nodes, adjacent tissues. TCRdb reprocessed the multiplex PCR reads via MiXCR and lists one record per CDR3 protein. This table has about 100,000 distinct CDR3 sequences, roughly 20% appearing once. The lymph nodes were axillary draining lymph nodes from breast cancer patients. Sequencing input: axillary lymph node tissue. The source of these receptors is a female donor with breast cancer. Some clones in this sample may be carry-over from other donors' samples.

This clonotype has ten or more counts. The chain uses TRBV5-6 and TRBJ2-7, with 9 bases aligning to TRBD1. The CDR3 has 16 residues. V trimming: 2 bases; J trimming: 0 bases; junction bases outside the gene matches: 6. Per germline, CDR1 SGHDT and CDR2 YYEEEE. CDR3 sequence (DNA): TGTGCCAGCAGCTTTCAACAGGGGGCCCTCTCCTACGAGCAGTACTTC. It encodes CASSFQQGALSYEQYF.

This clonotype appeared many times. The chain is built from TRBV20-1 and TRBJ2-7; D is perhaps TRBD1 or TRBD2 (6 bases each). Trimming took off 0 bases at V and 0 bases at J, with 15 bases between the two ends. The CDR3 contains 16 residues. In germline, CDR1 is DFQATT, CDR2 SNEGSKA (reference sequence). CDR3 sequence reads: CSARDSGAVFSYEQYF. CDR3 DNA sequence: TGCAGTGCTAGAGATTCGGGGGCAGTCTTCTCCTACGAGCAGTACTTC.

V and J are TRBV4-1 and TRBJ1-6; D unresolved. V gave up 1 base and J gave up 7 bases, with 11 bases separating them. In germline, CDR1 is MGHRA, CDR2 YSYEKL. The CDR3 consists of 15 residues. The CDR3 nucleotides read TGCGCCAGCAGCCAAGTTGAACTCTCGAATTCACCCCTCCACTTT. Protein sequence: CASSQVELSNSPLHF.

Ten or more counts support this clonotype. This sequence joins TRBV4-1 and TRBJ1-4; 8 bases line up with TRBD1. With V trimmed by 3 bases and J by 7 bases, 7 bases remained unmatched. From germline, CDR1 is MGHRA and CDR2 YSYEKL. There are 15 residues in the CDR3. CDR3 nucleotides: TGCGCCAGCAGCCACATAGACAGGGGAAGTGAAAAACTGTTTTTT. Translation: CASSHIDRGSEKLFF.

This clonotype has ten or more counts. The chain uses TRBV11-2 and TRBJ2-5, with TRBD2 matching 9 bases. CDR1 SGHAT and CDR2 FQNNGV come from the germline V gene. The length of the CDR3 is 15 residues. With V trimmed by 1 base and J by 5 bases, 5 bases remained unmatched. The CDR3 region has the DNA TGTGCCAGCAGCTTAGTTCCTAGCGGGGTGGAGACCCAGTACTTC. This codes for CASSLVPSGVETQYF.

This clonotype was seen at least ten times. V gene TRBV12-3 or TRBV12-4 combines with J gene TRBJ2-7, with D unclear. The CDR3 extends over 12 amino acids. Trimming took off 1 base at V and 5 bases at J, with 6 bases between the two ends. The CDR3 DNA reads TGTGCCAGCAGTTTAGTGGTCCACGAGCAGTACTTC. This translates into CASSLVVHEQYF.

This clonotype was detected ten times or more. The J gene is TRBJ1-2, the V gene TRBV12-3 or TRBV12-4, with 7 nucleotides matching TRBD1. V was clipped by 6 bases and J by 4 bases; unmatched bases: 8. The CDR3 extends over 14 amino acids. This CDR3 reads CASSWDSAGYGYTF. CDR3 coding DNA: TGTGCCAGCAGCTGGGACAGCGCTGGCTATGGCTACACCTTC.

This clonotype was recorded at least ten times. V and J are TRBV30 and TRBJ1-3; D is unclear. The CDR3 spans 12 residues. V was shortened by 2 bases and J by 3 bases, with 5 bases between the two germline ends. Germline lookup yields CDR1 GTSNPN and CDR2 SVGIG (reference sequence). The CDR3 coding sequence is TGTGCCTGGAGTCCAAGTGGAAACACCATATATTTT. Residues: CAWSPSGNTIYF. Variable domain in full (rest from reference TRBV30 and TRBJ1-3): SQTIHQWPATLVQPVGSPLSLECTVEGTSNPNLYWYRQAAGRGLQLLFYSVGIGQISSEVPQNLSASRPQDRQFILSSKKLLLSDSGFYLCAWSPSGNTIYFGEGSWLTVV.

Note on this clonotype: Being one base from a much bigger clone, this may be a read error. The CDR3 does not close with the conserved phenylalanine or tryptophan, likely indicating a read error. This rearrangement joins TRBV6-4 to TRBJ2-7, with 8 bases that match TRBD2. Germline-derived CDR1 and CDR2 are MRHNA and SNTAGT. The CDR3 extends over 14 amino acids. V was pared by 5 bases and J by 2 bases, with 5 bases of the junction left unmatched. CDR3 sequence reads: CASSTDGGAYEQYS. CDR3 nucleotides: TGTGCCAGCAGTACGGACGGGGGGGCCTACGAGCAGTACTCC.